Here is one T cell receptor beta chain with its context. This clone was detected a few times. The target of this receptor is not known. There are no base qualities to consult, and no much larger clone falls within one base. This record belongs to a study of cytomegalovirus exposure and HLA in healthy donors (TCRdb year 2017). For the wider study: An earlier analysis of a few hundred of the donors reported approximately 260 Gb of sequence data and 95 million to 140 million unique TCR beta sequences obtained from around 170 million T cells. An early release covering around 630 HLA-typed donors comprised about 300 gigabases of sequencing data and some 79 million unique TCR sequences. The genetic ancestry cluster associated with self-reported Caucasian donors included 80% to 90% of the roughly 400 genotyped donors. The aim of the study was to test whether cataloging public T cell receptors could identify signatures of past pathogen exposure. The T cell repertoires of roughly 660 subjects were profiled by immunosequencing and related to cytomegalovirus serostatus. Along with the approximately 670-subject first cohort, a separate validation cohort of approximately 110 different subjects was used. To predict cytomegalovirus infection status, the study brought together high-throughput TCR immunosequencing, statistical association of individual TCRs with disease status, and machine learning. A later analysis re-examined previously published TCR beta repertoires from just over 650 donors and added high-resolution HLA genotyping to investigate patterns of TCR occurrence. The later analysis used no new phenotypic data to find candidate immune exposures, relying instead on TCR beta sequences and their occurrence across donors. To decide whether each TCR beta V gene segment behaved as functional or pseudogenic, an earlier analysis of several hundred of the donors relied on high-throughput TCR beta sequencing. Donor age, sex, ethnicity and CMV serostatus were compiled alongside the repertoire data. In a later genetic analysis, genome-wide SNP genotypes for about 65% of the roughly 670 donors were used, and that subset was treated as a discovery cohort. Every discovery cohort repertoire had been produced on one sequencing platform. Class I and class II HLA loci were covered by the typing at four-digit resolution. The number of typed donors differed by locus: roughly 629-640 for A, B, C, DRB1 and DQB1; some 500 for DQA1; approximately 600 for DPA1; and around 490 for DPB1. Because of strong linkage in the cohort, five DR-DQ haplotypes were treated as single units for association and clustering. Across approximately 400 genotyped donors of the cohort, an average of roughly 250,000 unique TCR beta nucleotide sequences per donor were sequenced, and roughly a sixth of those sequences were non-productive.

Findings and caveats that apply to the study as a whole: A cluster of highly shared sequence variants was judged likely to represent a technical artifact of the sequencing pipeline. In a later genetic analysis, fewer N-insertions in productive TCRs were reported among donors in an Asian-associated ancestry cluster than the roughly 640-donor mean. A total of roughly 160 TCR beta chains were listed by the study as associated with cytomegalovirus. In this cohort, only TCR beta chains were sequenced, and detectable features were limited by the absence of alpha or paired-chain data. The authors suggested that the approach could potentially be generalized to other disease states and immunological phenotypes. In a later analysis, HLA-associated TCR beta chains were found to be more clonally expanded and to have lower generation probabilities than equally common non-associated chains. According to a later analysis, parvovirus B19, influenza, CMV and Epstein-Barr virus appeared linked to several top co-occurrence clusters. A later analysis found that TCR association rates varied across HLA loci, with DRB1 alleles showing the most associated TCRs and HLA-C alleles the fewest. In vitro tests confirmed that three of the cytomegalovirus-associated TCR beta chains recognize cytomegalovirus antigens. Assigning TCR associations to individual alleles was difficult when HLA alleles, especially DR and DQ, strongly co-occurred. Immune exposure information for the cohort was limited to CMV serostatus. Linkage disequilibrium might explain the correlated functional status among segregating V segments, but an unknown experimental factor could not be excluded. While some public TCRs were present in many individuals, most TCR sequences turned up only very rarely across donors. A later genetic analysis associated a missense DCLRE1C variant with V-gene and J-gene trimming of TCR beta chains, and an independent cohort replicated the association. An earlier analysis of some 560 of the donors showed that most TCR beta V segments appeared in productive rearrangements either about 87% or about 30% of the time, which broadly matched IMGT annotations. A further reported finding was that TCR beta sequences accurately predicted the HLA-A and HLA-B alleles for most subjects in the first cohort. A later analysis associated about 17,000 TCR beta sequences with specific HLA alleles at a false discovery rate of 0.05. In both the original and validation cohorts, the classifier was reported to diagnose cytomegalovirus status with high specificity and sensitivity. The earlier analysis of about 600 of the donors excluded around 17 rarely observed V segments, including chromosome 9 orphons, because counts were too low. According to a later analysis, most CMV-associated TCR beta chains appeared to be HLA-restricted, and the HLA associations seemed to be driven largely by CMV exposure. Roughly uniform sequencing depth across donors was assumed in presence/absence analyses, although this assumption may not hold. Because some donors lacked HLA typing at each locus, the association tests relied only on the typed subset.

Library preparation employed the immunoSEQ multiplex PCR assay. A mixture of 60 forward primers for TCR Vbeta segments and 13 reverse primers for TCR Jbeta segments was used in the multiplex PCR. The CDR3 region of rearranged TCR beta genes was amplified from genomic DNA with a multiplex PCR assay. Amplified TCR beta libraries were sequenced as 87-base-pair reads on the Illumina HiSeq System. The original pipeline was this. A later analysis tallied 70 million to 100 million unique TCR beta chains across the roughly 610 repertoires, and about 10 million of those chains were shared by two or more donors. A nearest-neighbor algorithm error-corrected the raw reads and collapsed the reads into unique sequences, merging closely related sequences to remove PCR and sequencing errors. Alignment of CDR3 sequences to IMGT reference sequences was used to assign V, D and J gene segments. For a sequence to be retained, at least a six-nucleotide match to both a V gene segment and a J gene segment was required. Rearrangements were called productive when the CDR3 lacked stop codons and stayed in frame with V and J; all others were non-productive. Following IMGT convention, CDR3 was defined as the stretch from the second conserved V-encoded cysteine to the conserved J-encoded phenylalanine. In an earlier analysis of around 570 of the donors, sequences lacking an unambiguous match to a single V gene segment were excluded. In an earlier analysis of 587 of the donors, a V segment was called functional when productive rearrangements were above 56.7%, and segregating when the standard deviation between donors exceeded 5%. A statistical classification framework was built to diagnose cytomegalovirus status from the catalog of TCR beta chain sequences. In a later analysis, V and J genes were assigned by comparing TCR nucleotide sequences against IMGT/GENE-DB human TR gene sequences. In a later analysis, CDR3 sequences and most-parsimonious VDJ recombination scenarios were assigned using the TCRdist pipeline. A later analysis defined each TCR beta chain by its CDR3 amino acid sequence plus V-gene family, and excluded reads lacking a unique V-gene family. A later analysis removed over 500 highly shared, low-generation-probability nucleotide sequences to deal with suspected cross-contamination and a sequencing artifact. A later analysis calculated a clonal expansion index for each public chain from normalized within-repertoire ranks of inferred template counts. A later analysis computed generation probabilities with a VDJ recombination model fitted to out-of-frame rearrangements, and checked the results against IGoR. In a later analysis, hypergeometric tests were used to score TCR-TCR, TCR-HLA and TCR-CMV co-occurrence, with a repertoire-size bias correction applied to TCR pairs. In a later analysis, false discovery rates were estimated by permuting HLA or CMV assignments 20 times. In a later analysis, co-occurring TCRs were grouped with DBSCAN, and TCRdist sequence similarity was added when clustering was performed within HLA-allele-positive subsets. Repertoires with fewer than 30,000 or more than 120,000 public chains were left out of co-occurrence clustering, as were four to six repertoires with anomalous nucleotide sharing. TCRdb took over this immuneACCESS table, retaining in-frame rearrangements with V and J assigned. Such tables are incomplete; in checked studies, under half of the missing clones stem from an unresolved V gene, and the remainder is unexplained. V and J calls and clone size come straight from that table; D and trimming were deduced from the DNA. For this sample the table gives tens of thousands of clones, of which approximately 77% were detected only once. The ten largest account for over 8.5% of the sample.

The cohort consisted of more than 650 healthy bone marrow donors. Cohort members were all nominally healthy when sampled, although unrecorded immune exposures were likely present. The donor tested CMV seropositive and was one of the 289 seropositive cohort members. Every donor gave a peripheral blood sample, and the peripheral blood mononuclear cells from that sample were used for TCR beta sequencing. The Qiagen DNeasy Blood Extraction Kit was used to extract genomic DNA from the blood cell samples. The sequenced sample was PBMCs. The clonotype originates from a woman aged 40 to 50 in good health and CMV-seropositive.

Read as DNA, the sequence is TGTGCCAGCACTCTGACTTATGACAGACCCTATGGCTACACCTTC. This is translated as CASTLTYDRPYGYTF. This receptor chain uses TRBV28 and TRBJ1-2, and possibly TRBD1, on 5 matching bases. The CDR3 numbers 15 residues from cysteine through phenylalanine. Kept here is only the CDR3 DNA, which spans 45 bases and is read in frame from base 1. V is shortened by 7 bases, J by 4 bases, and the region joining them spans 19 bases. CDR1 and CDR2 are drawn from the germline V gene: MDHEN, SYDVKM.